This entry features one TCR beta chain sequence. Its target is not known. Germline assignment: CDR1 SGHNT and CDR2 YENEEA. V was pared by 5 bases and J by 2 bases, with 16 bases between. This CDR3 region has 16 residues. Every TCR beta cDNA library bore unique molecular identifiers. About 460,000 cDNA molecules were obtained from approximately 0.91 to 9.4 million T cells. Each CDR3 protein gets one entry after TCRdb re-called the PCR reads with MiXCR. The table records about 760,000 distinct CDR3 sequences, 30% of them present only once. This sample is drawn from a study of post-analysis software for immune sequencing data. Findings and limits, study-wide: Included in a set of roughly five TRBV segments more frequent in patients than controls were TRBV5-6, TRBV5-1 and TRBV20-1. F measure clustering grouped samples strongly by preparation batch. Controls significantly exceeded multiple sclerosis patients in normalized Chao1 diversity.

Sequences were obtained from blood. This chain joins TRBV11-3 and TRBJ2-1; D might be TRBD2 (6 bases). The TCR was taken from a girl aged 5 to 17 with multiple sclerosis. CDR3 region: CASSPARRGAYNEQFF. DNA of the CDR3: TGTGCCAGCAGCCCTGCCAGGCGCGGGGCCTACAATGAGCAGTTCTTC.